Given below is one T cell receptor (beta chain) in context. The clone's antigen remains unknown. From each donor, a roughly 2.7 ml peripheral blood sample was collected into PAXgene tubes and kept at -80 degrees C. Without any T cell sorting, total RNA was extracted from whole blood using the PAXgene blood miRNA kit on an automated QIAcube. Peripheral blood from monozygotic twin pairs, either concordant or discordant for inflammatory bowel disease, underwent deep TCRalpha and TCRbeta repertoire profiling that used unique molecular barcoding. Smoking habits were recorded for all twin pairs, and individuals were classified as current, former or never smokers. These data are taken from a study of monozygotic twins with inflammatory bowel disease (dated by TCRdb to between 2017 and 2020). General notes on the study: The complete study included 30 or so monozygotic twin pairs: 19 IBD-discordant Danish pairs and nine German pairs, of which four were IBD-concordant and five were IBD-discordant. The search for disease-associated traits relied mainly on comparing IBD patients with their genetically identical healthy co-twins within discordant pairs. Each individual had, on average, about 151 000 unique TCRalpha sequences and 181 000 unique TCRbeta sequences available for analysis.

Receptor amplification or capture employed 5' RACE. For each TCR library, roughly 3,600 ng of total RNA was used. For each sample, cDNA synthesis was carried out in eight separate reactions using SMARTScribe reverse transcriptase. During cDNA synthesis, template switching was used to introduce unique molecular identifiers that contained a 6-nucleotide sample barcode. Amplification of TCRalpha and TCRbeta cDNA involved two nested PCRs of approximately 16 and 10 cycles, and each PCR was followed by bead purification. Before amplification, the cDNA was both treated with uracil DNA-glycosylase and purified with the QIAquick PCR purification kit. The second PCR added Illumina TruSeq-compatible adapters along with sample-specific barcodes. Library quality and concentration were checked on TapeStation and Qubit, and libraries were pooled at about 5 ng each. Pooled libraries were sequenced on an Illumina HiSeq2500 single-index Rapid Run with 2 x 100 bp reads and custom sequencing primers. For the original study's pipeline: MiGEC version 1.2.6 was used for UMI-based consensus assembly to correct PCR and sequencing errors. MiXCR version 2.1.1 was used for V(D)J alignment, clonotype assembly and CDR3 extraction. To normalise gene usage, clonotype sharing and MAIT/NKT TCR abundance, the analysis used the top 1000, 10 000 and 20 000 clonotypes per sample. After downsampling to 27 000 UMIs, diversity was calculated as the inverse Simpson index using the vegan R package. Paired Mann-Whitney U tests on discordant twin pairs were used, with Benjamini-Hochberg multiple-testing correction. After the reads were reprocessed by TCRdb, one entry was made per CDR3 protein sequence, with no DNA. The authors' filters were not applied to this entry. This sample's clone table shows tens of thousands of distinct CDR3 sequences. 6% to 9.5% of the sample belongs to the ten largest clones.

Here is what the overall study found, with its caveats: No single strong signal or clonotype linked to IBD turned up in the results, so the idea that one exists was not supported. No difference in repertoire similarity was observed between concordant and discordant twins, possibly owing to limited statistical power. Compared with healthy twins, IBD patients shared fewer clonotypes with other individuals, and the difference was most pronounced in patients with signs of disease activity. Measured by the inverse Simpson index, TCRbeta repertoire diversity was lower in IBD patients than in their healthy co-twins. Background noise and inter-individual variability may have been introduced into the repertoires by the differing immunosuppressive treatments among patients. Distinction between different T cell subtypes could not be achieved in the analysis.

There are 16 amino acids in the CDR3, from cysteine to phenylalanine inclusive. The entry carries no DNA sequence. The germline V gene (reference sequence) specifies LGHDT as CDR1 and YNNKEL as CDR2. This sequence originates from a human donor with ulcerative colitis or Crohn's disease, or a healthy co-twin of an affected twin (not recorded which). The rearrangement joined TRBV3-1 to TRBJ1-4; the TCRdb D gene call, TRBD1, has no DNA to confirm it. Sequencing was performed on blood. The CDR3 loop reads CASSQDRQSTNEKLFF.